The 15 T cell receptor beta chains given below trace back to one sample, sequenced in a study of OX40 agonist ivuxolimab in advanced cancers. The method was immunoSEQ multiplex PCR; TCRdb's version includes in-frame clones alone and lacks a portion of them. The sample has about 35,000 clones; 78% are singletons. Sequenced here: CD4+ or CD8+ T cells sorted from blood, sampled in a trial of the OX40 agonist ivuxolimab. The receptors originated from an adult with an advanced solid tumor such as melanoma, head and neck, liver or kidney cancer.

The V and J genes are TRBV6-5 and TRBJ1-5; D possibly corresponds to TRBD1 (6 bases). Trimming pared 6 bases from V and 8 bases from J, leaving 14 bases between. The germline V gene has CDR1 MNHEY and CDR2 SVGAGI. The CDR3 has 13 residues. CDR3 in amino acids: CASRPAQGKPQHF. In nucleotides, the CDR3 is TGTGCCAGCAGACCAGCACAGGGTAAGCCCCAGCATTTT.

The chain has TRBV5-1 and TRBJ2-1; D remains unclear. The CDR3 is 15 residues long. Trimming shortened V by 0 bases and J by 7 bases, and 14 bases separated the two germline ends. Germline lookup yields CDR1 SGHRS and CDR2 YFSETQ. The CDR3 bases are TGCGCCAGCAGCTTGGACCTTCTGTCCCGGAATGAGCAGTTCTTC. Amino acid sequence: CASSLDLLSRNEQFF. The full variable domain, with the rest looked up from reference TRBV5-1 and TRBJ2-1, is KAGVTQTPRYLIKTRGQQVTLSCSPISGHRSVSWYQQTPGQGLQFLFEYFSETQRNKGNFPGRFSGRQFSNSRSEMNVSTLELGDSALYLCASSLDLLSRNEQFFGPGTRLTVL.

The genes are TRBV23-1 and TRBJ1-5; D call uncertain. TRBV23-1 is known as an ORF, though its function is uncertain. The CDR3 loop spans 13 amino acids. V was trimmed by 6 bases and J by 2 bases, leaving 8 bases between them. CDR3 sequence: CASSPEGNQPQHF. CDR3 in DNA: TGCGCCAGCAGCCCCGAGGGCAATCAGCCCCAGCATTTT.

The chain employs TRBV10-2 and TRBJ2-7; D might be TRBD1 (6 bases). The CDR3 is 17 amino acids. V was cut by 0 bases and J by 4 bases, with 19 bases left in between. Germline V gives CDR1 WSHSY, CDR2 SAAADI. CDR3 nucleotides: TGCGCCAGCAGTGAGTCGCGGCTGGGCAGGGGATTTTACGAGCAGTACTTC. Translated, it gives CASSESRLGRGFYEQYF.

By sample fraction, this clone is medium-sized. The chain employs TRBV11-2 and TRBJ1-2; the match to TRBD1 covers 7 bases. The length of the CDR3 is 13 residues. The germline CDR1 and CDR2 sequences are SGHAT and FQNNGV. The trim removed 4 bases at V and 8 bases at J, leaving 7 bases unmatched. The CDR3 DNA is TGTGCCAGCAGCTCTGGGACAGCAGGAGGCTACACCTTC. This encodes CASSSGTAGGYTF.

This clone counts as medium-sized. V is TRBV4-2 and J is TRBJ2-3; D remains unclear. The CDR3 has 20 residues. Germline V gene lookup returns CDR1 LGHNA and CDR2 YNFKEQ. The V end was cut by 0 bases, the J end by 4 bases, with 26 bases between. CDR3 DNA sequence: TGTGCCAGCAGCCAAGAATTCACCTCCGACTCGGGCCCAAGTGCAGATACGCAGTATTTT. Amino acids: CASSQEFTSDSGPSADTQYF.

The rearrangement links TRBV19 to TRBJ2-1; D uncertain. Germline lookup yields CDR1 LNHDA and CDR2 SQIVND (reference sequence). CDR3 length equals 12 residues. With 6 bases removed from V and 2 bases from J, the gap between germline ends came to 5 bases. CDR3 amino acids: CASRGTYNEQFF. The CDR3 DNA follows: TGTGCCAGTAGGGGTACCTACAATGAGCAGTTCTTC.

This chain joins TRBV4-1 and TRBJ2-1, with a possible D match to TRBD2 (6 bases). This CDR3 spans 15 amino acids. Germline V lookup: CDR1 MGHRA, CDR2 YSYEKL. With 6 bases removed from V and 0 bases from J, the gap between germline ends came to 12 bases. CDR3 DNA: TGCGCCAGCAGAAGCGGGCCCAGCTCCTACAATGAGCAGTTCTTC. This sequence encodes CASRSGPSSYNEQFF.

The rearrangement links TRBV19 to TRBJ2-5, with 10 bases identical to TRBD1. V shed 5 bases and J 4 bases; nucleotides not matched to a gene: 10. There are 16 residues in the CDR3. The germline V gene has CDR1 LNHDA and CDR2 SQIVND (reference sequence). CDR3 region: CASSASGQGVAETQYF. The CDR3 bases are TGTGCCAGTAGTGCTTCAGGACAGGGGGTGGCAGAGACCCAGTACTTC.

CDR3 coding DNA: TGTGCCAGCAGCTTAGGTGGAGGGGGGGGCACAGATACGCAGTATTTT. Translated, it gives CASSLGGGGGTDTQYF. J is TRBJ2-3 and V is TRBV11-2; D perhaps matches TRBD2 (7 bases). From germline, CDR1 is SGHAT and CDR2 FQNNGV. V lost 1 base to trimming and J lost 1 base, with 12 bases between them. The CDR3 spans 16 residues.

A remark on this clone: An end of the junction differs from the germline gene, which may be a read error. This rearrangement joins TRBV28 to TRBJ1-2; D may be TRBD1 (6 bases). CDR1 is MDHEN, CDR2 SYDVKM, per germline. The CDR3 has 13 residues. The CDR3 coding sequence is TGTGCCAGCAGTCCTGGACAGCTCACCTCTGGAGACTTC. It is translated as CASSPGQLTSGDF.

The V call is TRBV6-5, the J call TRBJ1-5; 8 positions match TRBD1. Germline V CDR1 and CDR2: MNHEY, SVGAGI. V dropped 5 bases and J dropped 5; count of bases not matched to a gene: 8. The CDR3 loop spans 15 amino acids. DNA of the CDR3: TGTGCCAGCAGTCCCCTCGGACAGGGTGATCAGCCCCAGCATTTT. Its protein product is CASSPLGQGDQPQHF.

This chain uses TRBV5-1 with TRBJ1-3, with D uncertain. The CDR3 consists of 13 residues. Per the germline V gene, CDR1 is SGHRS and CDR2 is YFSETQ. Trimming stripped 4 bases from V and 0 bases from J, with 5 bases between. DNA of the CDR3: TGCGCCAGCAGCGAGAGCTCTGGAAACACCATATATTTT. This sequence encodes CASSESSGNTIYF. Full variable domain (rest looked up from reference TRBV5-1 and TRBJ1-3): KAGVTQTPRYLIKTRGQQVTLSCSPISGHRSVSWYQQTPGQGLQFLFEYFSETQRNKGNFPGRFSGRQFSNSRSEMNVSTLELGDSALYLCASSESSGNTIYFGEGSWLTVV.

The chain employs TRBV6-1 and TRBJ1-1; 7 nucleotides align to TRBD1. Germline V gene lookup returns CDR1 MNHNS and CDR2 SASEGT. J was trimmed by 3 bases and V by 2 bases; bases with no gene match: 6. The CDR3 has 15 amino acids. This CDR3 reads CASSEPGQAHTEAFF. The CDR3 nucleotides are TGTGCCAGCAGTGAACCTGGACAGGCGCACACTGAAGCTTTCTTT.

V usage is TRBV7-9 and J usage is TRBJ2-5, with 10 bases identical to TRBD2. This CDR3 contains 13 residues. J lost 5 bases, V lost 5 bases, and 2 bases had no gene match. Germline V gives CDR1 SEHNR, CDR2 FQNEAQ (reference sequence). The CDR3 region has the DNA TGTGCCAGCAGCCGGGGACTAGCGGAGACCCAGTACTTC. This encodes CASSRGLAETQYF.